This T cell receptor (beta chain) is from a study of human T cells and chemical hapten exposure. Broader study findings: Patch test score was positively correlated with the counts of TCRs that had expanded at PT1.

This CDR3 spans 14 amino acids. After removal of 3 bases from V and 4 bases from J, the junction contained 2 bases not matched to a gene. TCRdb reprocessed the RACE reads with MiXCR, giving one entry per CDR3 protein. The data contain about 360,000 distinct CDR3 sequences, 4.8% of them singletons. Documented time point: patch test 1, 2 weeks after DPC sensitization. Sample treatment: therapeutic diphenylcyclopropenone sensitization with weekly scalp DPC. This clonotype came up many times. As yet, its antigen is unknown. This TCR derives from a woman in her forties or fifties with alopecia areata. Some clones in this sample may be carry-over from other donors' samples. V and J are TRBV12-3 or TRBV12-4 and TRBJ2-2; 7 bases are a match to TRBD2. The sequencing here drew on whole blood, taken in connection with sensitization to the hapten diphenylcyclopropenone (DPC). The CDR3 reads CASSFGEGTGELFF. CDR3 coding DNA: TGTGCCAGCAGTTTCGGGGAGGGCACCGGGGAGCTGTTTTTT.